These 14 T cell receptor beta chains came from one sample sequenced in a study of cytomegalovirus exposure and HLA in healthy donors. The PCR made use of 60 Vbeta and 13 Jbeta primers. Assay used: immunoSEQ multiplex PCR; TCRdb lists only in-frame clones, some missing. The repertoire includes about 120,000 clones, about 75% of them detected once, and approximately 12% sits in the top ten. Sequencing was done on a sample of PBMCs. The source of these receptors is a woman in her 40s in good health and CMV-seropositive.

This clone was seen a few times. The CDR3 nucleotides read TGTGCCAGCAGCTTTCCAGGCCACCCGGGGAAGGAGACCCAGTACTTC. Protein product: CASSFPGHPGKETQYF. The rearrangement joins TRBV5-6 to TRBJ2-5; tentatively, D is TRBD2 (5 bases). The V and J ends lost 2 bases and 5 bases respectively, with 19 bases between them. The CDR3 loop spans 16 amino acids. The germline V gene encodes CDR1 SGHDT and CDR2 YYEEEE.

CDR3 nucleotide sequence: TGCGCCAGCAGCACACGGACAGAAGAGACCCAGTACTTC. Amino acid sequence: CASSTRTEETQYF. This rearrangement joins TRBV4-1 to TRBJ2-5; tentatively, D is TRBD1 (6 bases). CDR1 and CDR2 from the germline V gene are MGHRA and YSYEKL. The CDR3 runs 13 residues. Trimming cost V 5 bases and J 3 bases, with 10 bases left between them.

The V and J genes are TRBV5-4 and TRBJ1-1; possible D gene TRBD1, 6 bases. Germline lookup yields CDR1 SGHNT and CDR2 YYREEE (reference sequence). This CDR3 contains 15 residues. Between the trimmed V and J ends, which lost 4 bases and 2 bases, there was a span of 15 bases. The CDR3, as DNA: TGTGCCAGCAGCCCCTCCGGGACACTTAACACTGAAGCTTTCTTT. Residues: CASSPSGTLNTEAFF. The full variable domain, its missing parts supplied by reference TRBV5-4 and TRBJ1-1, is ETGVTQSPTHLIKTRGQQVTLRCSSQSGHNTVSWYQQALGQGPQFIFQYYREEENGRGNFPPRFSGLQFPNYSSELNVNALELDDSALYLCASSPSGTLNTEAFFGQGTRLTVV.

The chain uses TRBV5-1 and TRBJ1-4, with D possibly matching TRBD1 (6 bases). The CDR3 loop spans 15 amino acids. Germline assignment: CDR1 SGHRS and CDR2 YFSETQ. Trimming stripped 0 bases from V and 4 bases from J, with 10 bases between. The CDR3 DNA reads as TGCGCCAGCAGCTTGGGTGGACAGATTAATGAAAAACTGTTTTTT. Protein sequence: CASSLGGQINEKLFF.

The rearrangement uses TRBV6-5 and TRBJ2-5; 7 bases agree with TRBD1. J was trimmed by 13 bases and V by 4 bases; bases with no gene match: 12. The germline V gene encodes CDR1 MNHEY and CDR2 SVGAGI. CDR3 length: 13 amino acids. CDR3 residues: CASSSRQGGIRYF. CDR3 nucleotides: TGTGCCAGCAGTTCAAGACAGGGTGGGATCCGGTACTTC.

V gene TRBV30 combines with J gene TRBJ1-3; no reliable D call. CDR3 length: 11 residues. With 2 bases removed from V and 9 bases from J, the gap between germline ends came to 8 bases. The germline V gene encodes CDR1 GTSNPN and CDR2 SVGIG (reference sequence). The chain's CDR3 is CAWSLLPTIYF. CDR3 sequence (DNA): TGTGCCTGGAGTCTCCTACCCACCATATATTTT.

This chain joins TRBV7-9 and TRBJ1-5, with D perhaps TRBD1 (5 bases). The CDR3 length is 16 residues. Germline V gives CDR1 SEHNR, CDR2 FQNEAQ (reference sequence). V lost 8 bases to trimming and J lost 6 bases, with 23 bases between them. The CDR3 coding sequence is TGTGCCAGCTCACGCTGGCGGGGGGAGGAGGGTCAGCCCCAGCATTTT. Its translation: CASSRWRGEEGQPQHF. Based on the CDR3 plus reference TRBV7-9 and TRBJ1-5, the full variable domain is DTGVSQNPRHKITKRGQNVTFRCDPISEHNRLYWYRQTLGQGPEFLTYFQNEAQLEKSRLLSDRFSAERPKGSFSTLEIQRTEQGDSAMYLCASSRWRGEEGQPQHFGDGTRLSIL.

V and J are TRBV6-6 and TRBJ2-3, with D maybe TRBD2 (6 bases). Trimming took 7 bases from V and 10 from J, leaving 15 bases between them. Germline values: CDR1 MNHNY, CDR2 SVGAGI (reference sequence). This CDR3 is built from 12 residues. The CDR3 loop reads CASTHGGDSQYF. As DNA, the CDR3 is TGTGCCAGCACTCACGGCGGGGATTCGCAGTATTTT.

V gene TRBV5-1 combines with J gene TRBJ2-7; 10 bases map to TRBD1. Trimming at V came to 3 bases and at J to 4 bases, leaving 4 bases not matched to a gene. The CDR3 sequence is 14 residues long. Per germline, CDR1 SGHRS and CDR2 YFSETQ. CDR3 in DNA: TGCGCCAGCAGCTCGGACAGGGGGGAATACGAGCAGTACTTC. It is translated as CASSSDRGEYEQYF.

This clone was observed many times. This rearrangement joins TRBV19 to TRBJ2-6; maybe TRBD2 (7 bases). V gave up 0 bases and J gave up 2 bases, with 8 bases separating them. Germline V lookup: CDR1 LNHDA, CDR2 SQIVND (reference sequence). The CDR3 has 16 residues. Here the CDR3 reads CASSIEGGPGANVLTF. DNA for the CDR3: TGTGCCAGTAGTATAGAGGGGGGGCCTGGGGCCAACGTCCTGACTTTC.

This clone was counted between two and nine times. The CDR3 protein is CASSLGAGGPTGELFF. The CDR3 bases are TGTGCCAGCAGTTTGGGCGCGGGGGGCCCCACCGGGGAGCTGTTTTTT. V usage is TRBV28 and J usage is TRBJ2-2; 8 bases match TRBD2. Trimming took 3 bases from V and 4 from J; bases not matched to a gene: 7. This CDR3 has 16 residues. Germline CDR1 is MDHEN and CDR2 is SYDVKM. The full variable domain, rest sourced from reference TRBV28 and TRBJ2-2, is DVKVTQSSRYLVKRTGEKVFLECVQDMDHENMFWYRQDPGLGLRLIYFSYDVKMKEKGDIPEGYSVSREKKERFSLILESASTNQTSMYLCASSLGAGGPTGELFFGEGSRLTVL.

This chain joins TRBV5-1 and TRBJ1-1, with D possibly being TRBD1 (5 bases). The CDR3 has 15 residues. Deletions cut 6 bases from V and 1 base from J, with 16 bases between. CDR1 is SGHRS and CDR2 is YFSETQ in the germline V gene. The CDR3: CASKLTGLGNTEAFF. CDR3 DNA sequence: TGCGCCAGCAAACTTACAGGTTTAGGGAACACTGAAGCTTTCTTT.

The CDR3 DNA is TGTGCCAGCAGTCAACAGGGGCTGGGGGGTGGCTACACCTTC. Encoded protein: CASSQQGLGGGYTF. The V and J genes are TRBV6-5 and TRBJ1-2; the match to TRBD1 covers 7 bases. The V and J ends lost 5 bases and 7 bases, in that order; junction bases with no gene match: 10. This CDR3 region has 14 residues. The germline gives CDR1 MNHEY, CDR2 SVGAGI.

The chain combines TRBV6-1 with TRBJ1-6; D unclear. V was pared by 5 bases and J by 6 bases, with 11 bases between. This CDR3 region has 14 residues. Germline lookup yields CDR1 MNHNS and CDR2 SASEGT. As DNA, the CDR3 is TGTGCCAGCAGTTTAATTACGGGTAATTCACCCCTCCACTTT. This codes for CASSLITGNSPLHF.